Sequencing of this TCR beta chain was carried out in a study of blood T cell repertoires in COVID-19. Some clones are missing from TCRdb's copy, which holds only in-frame ones; the method was immunoSEQ multiplex PCR. Of some 46,000 clones in the sample, around 83% were seen once. The CDR3 is 16 amino acids. CDR1 and CDR2 from the germline V gene are MNHEY and SMNVEV (reference sequence). V shed 5 bases, J shed 5 bases, and the junction held 12 bases outside the gene matches. The chain recombines TRBV27 with TRBJ2-5; TRBD2 matches at 9 bases. This clonotype was sampled from a man aged 60 to 75 with acute or convalescent COVID-19. Sequenced sample: peripheral blood. CDR3 in amino acids: CASSGALAGELETQYF. CDR3 in DNA: TGTGCCAGCAGTGGGGCACTAGCGGGTGAACTGGAGACCCAGTACTTC.